Listed below are T cell receptor beta chains from one sample, sequenced in a study of OX40 agonist ivuxolimab in advanced cancers. Profiling relied on immunoSEQ multiplex PCR, and the TCRdb table lists in-frame clones only, not all of them. Of 55,000 to 85,000 clones detected, around 90% appear once; the ten largest clones hold under 10%. The source was CD4+ or CD8+ T cells sorted from blood, collected in a trial of the OX40 agonist ivuxolimab. These receptors were obtained from an adult with an advanced solid tumor such as melanoma, head and neck, liver or kidney cancer. Each CDR3 is given without its conserved first and last residue. Clone size is shown for a subset of rows, as once, few, many or a class of expanded clone.

j_gene,v_gene,abundance,CDR3aa
TRBJ1-1,TRBV29-1,.,SVWTGRTEAF
TRBJ2-5,TRBV13,once,ASSFRTETQY
TRBJ2-7,TRBV27,.,ASSPSSGPITYEQY
TRBJ1-2,TRBV7-9,.,ASSDQGNYGYT
TRBJ1-1,TRBV15,.,ATSTGVTGDRAF
TRBJ1-2,TRBV19,.,ASSLYGGQVETNYGYT
TRBJ2-1,TRBV7-9,.,ASTIGGAYHNEQF
TRBJ2-5,TRBV19,once,ASRGTGGRETQY
TRBJ1-2,TRBV4-1,.,ASSPTGYGYT
TRBJ1-4,TRBV7-9,.,ASSPSGINEKLF
TRBJ2-7,TRBV19,.,ASSIAGFRQY
TRBJ2-7,TRBV29-1,.,SVVADSRGEQY
TRBJ1-1,TRBV11-1,.,ASSPGSGLATEAF
TRBJ2-2,TRBV29-1,.,SGLAGANTGELF
TRBJ1-2,TRBV6-6,.,ATTTEANYGYT
TRBJ1-1,TRBV13,.,ANSGFNTEAF
TRBJ2-3,TRBV7-2,.,ASSDSGGALYTQY
TRBJ2-3,TRBV6-6,once,ATAGVRTDTQY
TRBJ1-5,TRBV6-5,.,AVGVGNQPQH
TRBJ1-2,TRBV5-1,.,ASSDPWGADGYT
TRBJ2-7,TRBV13,.,ASSLGPEQY
TRBJ1-1,TRBV10-3,.,AISESWREAEAF
TRBJ2-3,TRBV2,.,ASSDPTDTQY
TRBJ2-7,TRBV29-1,.,SVEGEVYEQY
TRBJ2-3,TRBV5-1,.,ASSLLTDTQY
TRBJ2-7,TRBV4-2,.,ASSQGWASPVGSSEQY
TRBJ2-7,TRBV7-8,.,ASSSTPSGYYEQY
TRBJ2-7,TRBV5-4,.,ASSLGTGYEQY
TRBJ2-5,TRBV27,.,ASSWDRGDTQY
TRBJ2-5,TRBV19,.,ASSTGFQETQY
TRBJ1-6,TRBV6-5,.,ASSPLGGTGSPLH
TRBJ2-5,TRBV2,.,ASTPGLAGGEETQY
TRBJ2-7,TRBV5-6,.,ASRGTGGPYEQY
TRBJ2-3,TRBV6-4,once,ASSDSWDLSTDTQY
TRBJ1-1,TRBV7-6,.,ASSVGSAEAF
TRBJ2-7,TRBV7-2,.,ASSPTGLAGLSYEQY
TRBJ2-1,TRBV11-2,once,ASSLGRGNEQF
TRBJ2-7,TRBV5-4,.,ASSPVLDDYEQY
TRBJ2-4,TRBV11-2,.,ASTEGLAGGRSH
TRBJ1-2,TRBV5-1,.,ASSGDRVAVYGYT
TRBJ2-7,TRBV13,.,ASSPGGGLQPISYEQY
TRBJ1-6,TRBV6-1,.,ASTEALGPANSPLH
TRBJ2-1,TRBV27,.,ASASSSYNEQF
TRBJ2-7,TRBV27,.,ASSFGTGGGYEQY
TRBJ2-2,TRBV6-7,.,ASSSSGGVGTGELF
TRBJ2-5,TRBV5-1,.,ASSPRTGFDRETQY
TRBJ1-4,TRBV9,.,ASSTWTGLDEKLF
TRBJ2-7,TRBV4-2,.,ASSQVAGPYEQY
TRBJ2-2,TRBV7-9,.,ASSLANDPNTGELF
TRBJ1-6,TRBV10-3,.,AISESGAAYNSPLH
TRBJ2-1,TRBV4-1,.,ASSLPGGAAGLSYNEQF
TRBJ2-3,TRBV6-6,.,ASSFHPSTDTQY
TRBJ2-7,TRBV6-5,.,ASSSGLAGLHEQY
TRBJ1-1,TRBV19,.,ASSARTRPEAF
TRBJ1-3,TRBV2,.,ASSGSILISGNTIY
TRBJ2-7,TRBV14,.,ASSHIAGEPYEQY
TRBJ2-5,TRBV9,.,ASSGRVTGETQY